These 10 T cell receptor beta chains came from one sample sequenced in a study of OX40 agonist ivuxolimab in advanced cancers. Clones were read by immunoSEQ multiplex PCR, and TCRdb kept only the in-frame ones, dropping some. Of 90,000 to 100,000 clones listed, about 85% were seen once; the top ten hold 3.5% to 4%. Material: CD4+ or CD8+ T cells sorted from blood, obtained in a trial of the OX40 agonist ivuxolimab. All receptors derive from an adult with an advanced solid tumor such as melanoma, head and neck, liver or kidney cancer.

The table lists this clone with a few counts. The chain links TRBV7-2 to TRBJ2-1, with 7 bases identical to TRBD2. Trimming cost V 4 bases and J 0 bases; bases outside gene matches: 12. The germline CDR1 and CDR2 sequences are SGHTA and FQGNSA. The CDR3 covers 18 residues. CDR3 sequence (DNA): TGTGCCAGCAGCTCGCCTAGCGGAGCCCTTTCCTCCTACAATGAGCAGTTCTTC. Translating gives CASSSPSGALSSYNEQFF.

The V gene is TRBV14, the J gene TRBJ2-1; D unresolved. V lost 1 base, J lost 10 bases, and 11 bases lay in between. CDR3 length: 13 amino acids. Germline CDR1 SGHDN, CDR2 FVKESK. The CDR3 region is CASSQGIGTEQFF. CDR3 bases: TGTGCCAGCAGCCAAGGGATAGGAACGGAGCAGTTCTTC.

The V and J genes are TRBV19 and TRBJ2-2; 8 bases are shared with TRBD1. Unmatched junction bases numbered 3, after V lost 6 bases and J lost 6 bases. The CDR3 runs 13 residues. Germline loops: CDR1 LNHDA, CDR2 SQIVND (reference sequence). CDR3 in amino acids: CASRLQGAGELFF. As DNA, the CDR3 is TGTGCCAGTAGGCTACAGGGGGCCGGGGAGCTGTTTTTT. Full variable domain (outside the CDR3, taken from reference TRBV19 and TRBJ2-2): DGGITQSPKYLFRKEGQNVTLSCEQNLNHDAMYWYRQDPGQGLRLIYYSQIVNDFQKGDIAEGYSVSREKKESFPLTVTSAQKNPTAFYLCASRLQGAGELFFGEGSRLTVL.

The J gene is TRBJ2-7, the V gene TRBV27; D unclear. V lost 6 bases and J lost 3, with 12 bases in between. Germline CDR1 MNHEY, CDR2 SMNVEV (reference sequence). The CDR3 loop spans 13 amino acids. The CDR3 DNA sequence: TGTGCCAGCAGCCTGAGACTGGACTACGAGCAGTACTTC. Translated, it gives CASSLRLDYEQYF.

The V gene is TRBV9, the J gene TRBJ2-3; D remains ambiguous. Germline assignment: CDR1 SGDLS and CDR2 YYNGEE. CDR3 length: 14 residues. V lost 3 bases to trimming and J lost 2 bases, with 10 bases between them. The CDR3 spells CASSDGRFTDTQYF. Written as DNA, the CDR3 is TGTGCCAGCAGCGACGGCAGGTTCACAGATACGCAGTATTTT.

For the CDR3, the DNA is TGTGCCAGCAGTTTTTTGTCTTCCGTCGCCCAGCATTTT. This codes for CASSFLSSVAQHF. The chain joins TRBV28 to TRBJ1-5; D uncertain. V lost 3 bases to trimming and J lost 11 bases, with 14 bases between them. The CDR3 runs to 13 residues. Germline V gene lookup returns CDR1 MDHEN and CDR2 SYDVKM.

The gene calls are TRBV28 and TRBJ2-1; D is possibly TRBD1 (6 bases). CDR1 is MDHEN, CDR2 SYDVKM, per germline. V was cut by 8 bases and J by 9 bases, with 20 bases left in between. The length of the CDR3 is 14 residues. The CDR3 here is CASGSLQGRSEQFF. CDR3 nucleotides: TGTGCCAGCGGAAGTTTACAGGGTCGTAGTGAGCAGTTCTTC.

The chain joins TRBV4-2 to TRBJ2-5; no clear D gene. CDR3 size: 15 residues. V shed 0 bases and J shed 1 base, with 9 bases lying between them. Germline CDR1 is LGHNA and CDR2 is YNFKEQ. The CDR3 loop is CASSQEAEIQETQYF. CDR3 DNA: TGTGCCAGCAGCCAAGAGGCAGAAATCCAAGAGACCCAGTACTTC.

The J gene is TRBJ2-3, the V gene TRBV19; D unclear. Trimming took 4 bases from V and 0 from J, leaving 11 bases between them. This CDR3 is 15 amino acids long. Germline V gene data show CDR1 as LNHDA and CDR2 as SQIVND (reference sequence). CDR3 nucleotides: TGTGCCAGTAGTAATCAGCTTTCTAGCACAGATACGCAGTATTTT. It specifies CASSNQLSSTDTQYF.

Many counts were recorded for this clone. The rearrangement uses TRBV7-3 and TRBJ2-7; D unclear. The CDR3 runs to 9 residues. Deletions cut 9 bases from V and 7 bases from J, with 7 bases between. Germline lookup yields CDR1 SGHTA and CDR2 FQGTGA. The CDR3 DNA is TGTGCCAGTAAGCATGAGCAGTACTTC. It is translated as CASKHEQYF. Full variable domain (missing parts from reference TRBV7-3 and TRBJ2-7): GAGVSQTPSNKVTEKGKYVELRCDPISGHTALYWYRQSLGQGPEFLIYFQGTGAADDSGLPNDRFFAVRPEGSVSTLKIQRTERGDSAVYLCASKHEQYFGPGTRLTVT.